This note documents a single T cell receptor (beta chain) sequence. What it recognizes is unknown. TCRdb keeps only in-frame clones here, not all; method: immunoSEQ multiplex PCR. Of about 74,000 clones detected, around 94% appear once; the ten largest clones hold around 1.5%. The record originates from a study of cytomegalovirus exposure and HLA in healthy donors. Turning to the study itself: It was reported in a later analysis that the 100 to 150 validation repertoires used the same platform as the roughly 640 first-cohort repertoires.

General study findings and limits: The study put some 160 TCR beta chains on its list as cytomegalovirus-associated.

The receptor was isolated from a young man in good health and CMV-seropositive. The material sequenced was PBMCs.

CDR3 residues: CASSLLAGGPRELYEQYF. CDR3 bases: TGCGCCAGCAGCTTGCTAGCGGGAGGGCCTAGGGAGCTCTACGAGCAGTACTTC. The rearrangement links TRBV5-1 to TRBJ2-7, with TRBD2 matching 12 bases. CDR1 SGHRS and CDR2 YFSETQ come from the germline V gene. The CDR3 is 18 residues long. The trim removed 1 base at V and 3 bases at J, leaving 11 bases unmatched.